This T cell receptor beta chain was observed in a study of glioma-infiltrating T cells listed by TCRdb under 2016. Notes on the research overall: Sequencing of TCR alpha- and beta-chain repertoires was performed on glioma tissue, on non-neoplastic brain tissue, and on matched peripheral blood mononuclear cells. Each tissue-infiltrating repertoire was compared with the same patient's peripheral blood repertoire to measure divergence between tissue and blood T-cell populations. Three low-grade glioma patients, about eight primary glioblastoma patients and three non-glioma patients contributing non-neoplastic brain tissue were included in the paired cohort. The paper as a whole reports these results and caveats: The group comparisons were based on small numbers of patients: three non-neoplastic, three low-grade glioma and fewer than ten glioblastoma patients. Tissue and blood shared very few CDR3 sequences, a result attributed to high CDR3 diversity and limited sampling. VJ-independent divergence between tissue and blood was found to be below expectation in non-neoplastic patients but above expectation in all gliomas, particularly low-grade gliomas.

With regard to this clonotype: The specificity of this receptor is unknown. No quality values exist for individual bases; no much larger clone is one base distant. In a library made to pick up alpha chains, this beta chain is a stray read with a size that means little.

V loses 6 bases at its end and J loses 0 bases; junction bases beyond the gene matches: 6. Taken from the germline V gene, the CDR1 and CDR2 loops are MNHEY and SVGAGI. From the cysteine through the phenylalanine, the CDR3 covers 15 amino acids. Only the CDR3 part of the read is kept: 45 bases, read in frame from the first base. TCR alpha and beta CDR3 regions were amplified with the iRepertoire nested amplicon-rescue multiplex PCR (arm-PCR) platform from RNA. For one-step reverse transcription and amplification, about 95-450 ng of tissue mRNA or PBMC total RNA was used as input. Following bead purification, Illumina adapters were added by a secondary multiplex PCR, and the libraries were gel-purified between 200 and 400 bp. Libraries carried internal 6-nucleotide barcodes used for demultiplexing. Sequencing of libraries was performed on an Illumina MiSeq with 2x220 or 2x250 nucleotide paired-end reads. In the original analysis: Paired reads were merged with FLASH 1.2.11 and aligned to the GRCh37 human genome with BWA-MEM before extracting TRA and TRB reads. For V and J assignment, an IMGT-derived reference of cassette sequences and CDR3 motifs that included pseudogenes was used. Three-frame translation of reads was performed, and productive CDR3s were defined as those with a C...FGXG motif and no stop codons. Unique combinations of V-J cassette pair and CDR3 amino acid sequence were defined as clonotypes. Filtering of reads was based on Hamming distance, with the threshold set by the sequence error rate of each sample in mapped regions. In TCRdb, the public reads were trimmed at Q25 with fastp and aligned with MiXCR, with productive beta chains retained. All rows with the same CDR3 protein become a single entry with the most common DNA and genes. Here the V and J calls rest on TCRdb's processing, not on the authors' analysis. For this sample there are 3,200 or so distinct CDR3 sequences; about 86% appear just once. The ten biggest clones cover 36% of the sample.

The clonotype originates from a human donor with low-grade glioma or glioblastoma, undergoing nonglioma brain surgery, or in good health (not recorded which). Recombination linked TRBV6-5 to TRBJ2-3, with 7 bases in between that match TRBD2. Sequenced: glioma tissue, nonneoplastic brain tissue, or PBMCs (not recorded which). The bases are TGTGCCAGCAGACGACTAGCCGCTAGCACAGATACGCAGTATTTT. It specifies CASRRLAASTDTQYF.